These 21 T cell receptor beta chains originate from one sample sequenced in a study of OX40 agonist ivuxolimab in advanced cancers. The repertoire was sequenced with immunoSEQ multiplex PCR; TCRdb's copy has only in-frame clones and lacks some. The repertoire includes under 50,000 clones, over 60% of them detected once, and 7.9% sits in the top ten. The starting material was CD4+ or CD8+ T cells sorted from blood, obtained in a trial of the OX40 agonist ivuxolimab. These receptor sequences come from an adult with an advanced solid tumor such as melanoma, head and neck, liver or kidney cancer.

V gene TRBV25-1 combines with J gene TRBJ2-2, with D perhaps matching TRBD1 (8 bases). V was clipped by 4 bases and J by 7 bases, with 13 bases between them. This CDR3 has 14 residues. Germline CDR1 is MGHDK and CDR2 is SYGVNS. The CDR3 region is CASSGTGRGGELFF. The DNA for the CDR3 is TGTGCCAGCAGTGGGACAGGGAGGGGCGGGGAGCTGTTTTTT.

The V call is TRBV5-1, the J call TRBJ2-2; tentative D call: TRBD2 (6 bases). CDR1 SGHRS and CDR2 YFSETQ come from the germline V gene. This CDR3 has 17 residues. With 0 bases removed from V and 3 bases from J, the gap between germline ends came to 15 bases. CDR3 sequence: CASSLGVAATYTGELFF. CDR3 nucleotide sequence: TGCGCCAGCAGCTTGGGAGTAGCGGCTACTTACACCGGGGAGCTGTTTTTT.

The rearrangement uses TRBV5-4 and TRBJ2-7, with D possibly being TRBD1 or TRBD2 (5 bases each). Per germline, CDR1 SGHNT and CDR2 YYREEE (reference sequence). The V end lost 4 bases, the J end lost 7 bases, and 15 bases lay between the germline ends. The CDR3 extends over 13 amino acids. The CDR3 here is CASSPGPEREQYF. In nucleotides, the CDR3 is TGTGCCAGCAGCCCGGGACCGGAGAGGGAGCAGTACTTC.

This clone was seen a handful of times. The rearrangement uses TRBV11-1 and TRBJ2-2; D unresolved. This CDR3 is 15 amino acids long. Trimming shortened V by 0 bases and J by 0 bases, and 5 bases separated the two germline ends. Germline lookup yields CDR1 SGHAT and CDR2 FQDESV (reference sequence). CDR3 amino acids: CASSLAGANTGELFF. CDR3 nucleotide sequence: TGTGCCAGCAGCTTAGCAGGCGCGAACACCGGGGAGCTGTTTTTT.

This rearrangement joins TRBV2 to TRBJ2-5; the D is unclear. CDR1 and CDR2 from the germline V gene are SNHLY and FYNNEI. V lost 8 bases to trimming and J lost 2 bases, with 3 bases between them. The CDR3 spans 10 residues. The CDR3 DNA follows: TGTGCCAGCGGGCAAGAGACCCAGTACTTC. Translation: CASGQETQYF.

Here the CDR3 reads CASSWPATSGTADTQYF. The CDR3 coding sequence is TGTGCCAGCAGCTGGCCGGCGACTAGCGGGACCGCAGATACGCAGTATTTT. V is TRBV13 and J is TRBJ2-3; 11 bases are shared with TRBD2. The germline V gene has CDR1 PRHDT and CDR2 FYEKMQ (reference sequence). The CDR3 runs to 17 residues. Trimming removed 4 bases from V and 4 bases from J; junction bases left unmatched: 10.

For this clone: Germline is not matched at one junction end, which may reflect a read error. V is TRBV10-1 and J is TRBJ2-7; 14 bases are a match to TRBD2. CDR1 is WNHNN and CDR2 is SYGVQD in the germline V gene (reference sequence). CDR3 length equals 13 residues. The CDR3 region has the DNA TGTGCCACCGGGACTAGCGGGAGTGGAGAGCAGTACTTC. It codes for CATGTSGSGEQYF.

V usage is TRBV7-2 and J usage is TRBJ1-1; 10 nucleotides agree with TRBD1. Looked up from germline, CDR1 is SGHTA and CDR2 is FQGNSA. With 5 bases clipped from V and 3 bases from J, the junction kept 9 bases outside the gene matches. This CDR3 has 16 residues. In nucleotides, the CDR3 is TGTGCCAGCAGCCCCGGACAGGGGGATTGGGACACTGAAGCTTTCTTT. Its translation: CASSPGQGDWDTEAFF. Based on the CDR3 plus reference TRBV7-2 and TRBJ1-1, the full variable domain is GAGVSQSPSNKVTEKGKDVELRCDPISGHTALYWYRQSLGQGLEFLIYFQGNSAPDKSGLPSDRFSAERTGGSVSTLTIQRTQQEDSAVYLCASSPGQGDWDTEAFFGQGTRLTVV.

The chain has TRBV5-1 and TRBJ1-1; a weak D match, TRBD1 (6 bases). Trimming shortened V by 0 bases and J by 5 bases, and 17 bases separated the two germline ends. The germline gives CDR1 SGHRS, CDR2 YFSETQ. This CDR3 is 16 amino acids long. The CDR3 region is CASSLGALQGKTEAFF. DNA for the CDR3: TGCGCCAGCAGCTTGGGGGCATTACAGGGAAAAACTGAAGCTTTCTTT.

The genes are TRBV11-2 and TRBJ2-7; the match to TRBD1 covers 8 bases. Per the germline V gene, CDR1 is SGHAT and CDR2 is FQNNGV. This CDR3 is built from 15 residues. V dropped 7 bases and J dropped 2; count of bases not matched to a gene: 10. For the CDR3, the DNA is TGTGCCAGCAAGGGGAACAGGGGGTCCCCCTACGAGCAGTACTTC. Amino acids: CASKGNRGSPYEQYF.

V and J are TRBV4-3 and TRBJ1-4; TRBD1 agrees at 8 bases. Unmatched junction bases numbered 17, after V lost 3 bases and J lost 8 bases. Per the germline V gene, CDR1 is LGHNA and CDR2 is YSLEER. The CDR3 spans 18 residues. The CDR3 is CASSQIGNFRRQGEKLFF. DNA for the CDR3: TGCGCCAGCAGCCAGATTGGGAATTTCAGGCGACAGGGGGAAAAACTGTTTTTT.

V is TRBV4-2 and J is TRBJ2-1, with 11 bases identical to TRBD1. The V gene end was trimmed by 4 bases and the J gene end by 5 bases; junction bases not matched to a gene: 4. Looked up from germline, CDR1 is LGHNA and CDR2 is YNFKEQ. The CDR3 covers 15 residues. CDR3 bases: TGTGCCAGCAGCCCCGGACAGGGGGCAAACAATGAGCAGTTCTTC. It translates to CASSPGQGANNEQFF.

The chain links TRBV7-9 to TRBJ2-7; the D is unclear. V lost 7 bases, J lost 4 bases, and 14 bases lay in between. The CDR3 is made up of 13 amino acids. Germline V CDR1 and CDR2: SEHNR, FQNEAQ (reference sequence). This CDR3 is CASTPSWRYEQYF. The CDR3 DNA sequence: TGTGCCAGCACCCCCAGCTGGCGTTACGAGCAGTACTTC.

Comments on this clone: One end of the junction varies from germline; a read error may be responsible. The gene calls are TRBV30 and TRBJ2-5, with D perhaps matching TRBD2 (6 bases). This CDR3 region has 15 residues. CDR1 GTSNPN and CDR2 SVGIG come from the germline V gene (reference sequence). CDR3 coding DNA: TGTGCCTGGAATTTGGGAGGACGCATGGGAGAGGCCCAGTACTTC. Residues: CAWNLGGRMGEAQYF. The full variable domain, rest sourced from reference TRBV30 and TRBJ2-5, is SQTIHQWPATLVQPVGSPLSLECTVEGTSNPNLYWYRQAAGRGLQLLFYSVGIGQISSEVPQNLSASRPQDRQFILSSKKLLLSDSGFYLCAWNLGGRMGEAQYFGPGTRLLVL.

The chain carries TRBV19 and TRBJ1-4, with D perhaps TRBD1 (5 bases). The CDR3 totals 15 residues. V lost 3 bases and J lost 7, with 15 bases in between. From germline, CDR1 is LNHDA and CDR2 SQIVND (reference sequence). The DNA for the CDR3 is TGTGCCAGTAGTATTCGCAGATCGGGGCTTGAAAAACTGTTTTTT. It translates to CASSIRRSGLEKLFF.

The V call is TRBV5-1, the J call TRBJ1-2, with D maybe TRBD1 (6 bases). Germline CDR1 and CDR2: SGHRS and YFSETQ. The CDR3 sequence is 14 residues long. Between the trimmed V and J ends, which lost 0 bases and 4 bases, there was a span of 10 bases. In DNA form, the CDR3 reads TGCGCCAGCAGCTTGGACAGGGCGGGCTATGGCTACACCTTC. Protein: CASSLDRAGYGYTF. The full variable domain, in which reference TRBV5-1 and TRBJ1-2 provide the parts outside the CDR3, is KAGVTQTPRYLIKTRGQQVTLSCSPISGHRSVSWYQQTPGQGLQFLFEYFSETQRNKGNFPGRFSGRQFSNSRSEMNVSTLELGDSALYLCASSLDRAGYGYTFGSGTRLTVV.

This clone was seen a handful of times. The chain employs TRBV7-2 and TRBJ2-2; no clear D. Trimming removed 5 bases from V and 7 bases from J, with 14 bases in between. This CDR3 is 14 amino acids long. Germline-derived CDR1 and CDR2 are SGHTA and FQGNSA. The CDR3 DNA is TGTGCCAGCAGCGCACAACAGTGGGGCGGGGAGCTGTTTTTT. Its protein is CASSAQQWGGELFF.

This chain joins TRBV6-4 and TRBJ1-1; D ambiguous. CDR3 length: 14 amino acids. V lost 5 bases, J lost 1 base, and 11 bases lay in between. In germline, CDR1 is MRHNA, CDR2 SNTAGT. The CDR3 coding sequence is TGTGCCAGCAGTATCGCGCCGGGGAACACTGAAGCTTTCTTT. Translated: CASSIAPGNTEAFF.

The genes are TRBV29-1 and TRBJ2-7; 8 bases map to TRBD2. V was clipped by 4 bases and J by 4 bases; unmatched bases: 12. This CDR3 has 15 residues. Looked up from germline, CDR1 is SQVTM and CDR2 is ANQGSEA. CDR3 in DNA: TGCAGCGTTGTGTACCCGGCGGGAGGAGGGTACGAGCAGTACTTC. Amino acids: CSVVYPAGGGYEQYF.

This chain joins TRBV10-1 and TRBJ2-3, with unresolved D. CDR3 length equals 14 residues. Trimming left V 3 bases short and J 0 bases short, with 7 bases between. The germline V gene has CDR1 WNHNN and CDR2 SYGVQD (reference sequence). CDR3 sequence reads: CASSEPTSTDTQYF. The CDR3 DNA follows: TGCGCCAGCAGTGAACCGACTAGCACAGATACGCAGTATTTT.

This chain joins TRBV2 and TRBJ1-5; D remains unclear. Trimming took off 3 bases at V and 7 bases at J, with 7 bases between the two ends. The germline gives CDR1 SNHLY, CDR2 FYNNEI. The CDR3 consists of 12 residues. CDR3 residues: CASSDGAQPQHF. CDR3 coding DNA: TGTGCCAGCAGTGATGGAGCCCAGCCCCAGCATTTT.